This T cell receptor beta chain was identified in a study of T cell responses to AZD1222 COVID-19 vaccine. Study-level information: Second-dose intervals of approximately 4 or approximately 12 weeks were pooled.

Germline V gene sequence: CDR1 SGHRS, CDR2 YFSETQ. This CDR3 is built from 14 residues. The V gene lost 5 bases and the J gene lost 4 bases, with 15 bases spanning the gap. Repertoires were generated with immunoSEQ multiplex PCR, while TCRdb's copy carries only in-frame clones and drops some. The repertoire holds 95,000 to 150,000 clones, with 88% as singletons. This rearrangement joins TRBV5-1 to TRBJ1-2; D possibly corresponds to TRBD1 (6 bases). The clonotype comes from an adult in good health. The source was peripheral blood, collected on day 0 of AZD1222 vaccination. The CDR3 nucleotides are TGCGCCAGCAGTTTACTACAGGGAACCTATGGCTACACCTTC. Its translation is CASSLLQGTYGYTF.